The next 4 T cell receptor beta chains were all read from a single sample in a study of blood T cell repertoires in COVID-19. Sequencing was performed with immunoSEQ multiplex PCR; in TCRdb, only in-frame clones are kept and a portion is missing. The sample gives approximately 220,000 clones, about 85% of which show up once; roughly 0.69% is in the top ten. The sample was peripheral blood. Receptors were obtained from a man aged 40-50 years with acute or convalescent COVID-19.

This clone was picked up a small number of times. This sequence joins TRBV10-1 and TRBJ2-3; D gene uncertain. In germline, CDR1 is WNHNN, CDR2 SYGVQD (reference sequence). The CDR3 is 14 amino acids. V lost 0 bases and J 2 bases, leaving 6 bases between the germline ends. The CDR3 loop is CASSESANTDTQYF. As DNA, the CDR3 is TGCGCCAGCAGTGAGTCAGCCAACACAGATACGCAGTATTTT.

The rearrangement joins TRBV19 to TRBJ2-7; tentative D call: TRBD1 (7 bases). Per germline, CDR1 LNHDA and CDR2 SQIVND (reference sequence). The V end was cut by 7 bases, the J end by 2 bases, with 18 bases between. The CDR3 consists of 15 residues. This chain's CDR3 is CASKRGGTDPYEQYF. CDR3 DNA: TGTGCCAGTAAACGAGGAGGGACAGACCCCTACGAGCAGTACTTC.

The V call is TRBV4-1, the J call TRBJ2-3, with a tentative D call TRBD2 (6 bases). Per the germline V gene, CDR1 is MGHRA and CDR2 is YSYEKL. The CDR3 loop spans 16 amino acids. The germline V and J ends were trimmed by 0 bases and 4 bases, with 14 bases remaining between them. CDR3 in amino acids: CASSQDTGAIADTQYF. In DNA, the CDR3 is TGCGCCAGCAGCCAAGATACGGGAGCGATTGCAGATACGCAGTATTTT.

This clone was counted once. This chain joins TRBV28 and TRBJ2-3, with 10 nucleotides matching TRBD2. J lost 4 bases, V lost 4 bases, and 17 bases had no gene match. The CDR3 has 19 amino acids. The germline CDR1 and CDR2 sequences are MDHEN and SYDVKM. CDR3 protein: CASSSGAYRLAGVPDTQYF. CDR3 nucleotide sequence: TGTGCCAGCAGTTCAGGGGCCTACAGGCTAGCGGGAGTTCCAGATACGCAGTATTTT.